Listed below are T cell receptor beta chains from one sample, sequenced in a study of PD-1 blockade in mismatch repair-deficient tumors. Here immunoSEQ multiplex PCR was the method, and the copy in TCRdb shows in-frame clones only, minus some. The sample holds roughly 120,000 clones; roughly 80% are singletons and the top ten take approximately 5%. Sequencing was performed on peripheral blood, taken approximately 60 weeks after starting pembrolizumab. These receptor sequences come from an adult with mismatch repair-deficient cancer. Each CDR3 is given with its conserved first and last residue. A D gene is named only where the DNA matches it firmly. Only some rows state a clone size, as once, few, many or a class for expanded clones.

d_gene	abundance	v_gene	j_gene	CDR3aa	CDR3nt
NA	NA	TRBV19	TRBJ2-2	CASSIQQGTGELFF	TGTGCCAGTAGTATCCAGCAAGGGACCGGGGAGCTGTTTTTT
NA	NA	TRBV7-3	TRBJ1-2	CASSPWRGASLTYGYTF	TGTGCCAGCAGCCCTTGGCGGGGGGCGTCTTTGACCTATGGCTACACCTTC
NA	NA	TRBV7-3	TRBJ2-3	CASSLYPQGETAFQSSNTQYF	TGTGCCAGCAGCTTATACCCCCAGGGCGAAACCGCCTTTCAAAGCAGTAATACGCAGTATTTT
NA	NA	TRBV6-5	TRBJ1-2	CASSYLGLGYTF	TGTGCCAGCAGTTACTTAGGGTTGGGCTACACCTTC
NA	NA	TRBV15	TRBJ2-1	CATSRQGNKWDEQFF	TGTGCCACCAGCAGACAAGGGAACAAGTGGGATGAGCAGTTCTTC
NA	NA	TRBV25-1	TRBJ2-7	CASSLGYEQYF	TGTGCCAGCAGTTTGGGGTACGAGCAGTACTTC
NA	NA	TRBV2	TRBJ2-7	CASLRDTGYEQYF	TGTGCCAGCCTCCGGGACACGGGCTACGAGCAGTACTTC
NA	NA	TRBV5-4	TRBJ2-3	CASSFPLTDTQYF	TGTGCCAGCAGCTTCCCACTCACAGATACGCAGTATTTT
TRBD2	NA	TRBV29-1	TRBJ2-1	CSGKAGGLNEQFF	TGCAGCGGTAAAGCGGGAGGGCTTAATGAGCAGTTCTTC
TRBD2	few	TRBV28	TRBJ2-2	CASSLWKLAGGPGELFF	TGTGCCAGCAGTTTATGGAAGCTAGCGGGAGGGCCGGGGGAGCTGTTTTTT
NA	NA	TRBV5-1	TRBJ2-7	CASSTELPLYEQYF	TGCGCCAGCAGCACTGAGCTACCATTATACGAGCAGTACTTC
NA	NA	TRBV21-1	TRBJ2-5	CASSKGTGGVETQYF	TGTGCCAGCAGCAAAGGGACAGGGGGTGTGGAGACCCAGTACTTC
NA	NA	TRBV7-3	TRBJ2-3	CASRPGRVSTDTQYF	TGTGCCAGCAGGCCCGGGCGAGTGTCCACAGATACGCAGTATTTT
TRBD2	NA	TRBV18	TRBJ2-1	CASSLTSANYNEQFF	TGTGCCAGCTCACTTACTAGCGCGAACTACAATGAGCAGTTCTTC
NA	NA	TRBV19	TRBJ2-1	CASSPGRTRSSYNEQFF	TGTGCCAGTAGTCCCGGGCGGACTCGGAGCTCCTACAATGAGCAGTTCTTC
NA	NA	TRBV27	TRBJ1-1	CASKSDGLRTTEAFF	TGTGCCAGTAAATCCGACGGGTTAAGGACCACTGAAGCTTTCTTT
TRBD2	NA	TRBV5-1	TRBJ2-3	CASSLEPSGNADTQYF	TGCGCCAGCAGCTTGGAACCGAGCGGGAACGCAGATACGCAGTATTTT
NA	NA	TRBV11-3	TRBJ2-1	CASSPDFGSYNEQFF	TGTGCCAGCAGCCCGGACTTTGGCTCCTACAATGAGCAGTTCTTC
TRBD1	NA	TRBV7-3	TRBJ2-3	CASSLGGQEIDTQYF	TGTGCCAGCAGCTTAGGCGGACAGGAGATAGATACGCAGTATTTT
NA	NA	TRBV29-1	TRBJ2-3	CSVEPPSTDTQYF	TGCAGCGTTGAACCGCCCAGCACAGATACGCAGTATTTT
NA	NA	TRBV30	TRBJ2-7	CAWSVGGYSYEQYF	TGTGCCTGGAGTGTAGGGGGGTACTCCTACGAGCAGTACTTC
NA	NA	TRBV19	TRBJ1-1	CASESRDLNTEAFF	TGTGCCAGTGAAAGCAGGGACTTGAACACTGAAGCTTTCTTT
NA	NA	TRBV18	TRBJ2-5	CASSPGTGGETQYF	TGTGCCAGCTCCCCGGGGACCGGGGGAGAGACCCAGTACTTC